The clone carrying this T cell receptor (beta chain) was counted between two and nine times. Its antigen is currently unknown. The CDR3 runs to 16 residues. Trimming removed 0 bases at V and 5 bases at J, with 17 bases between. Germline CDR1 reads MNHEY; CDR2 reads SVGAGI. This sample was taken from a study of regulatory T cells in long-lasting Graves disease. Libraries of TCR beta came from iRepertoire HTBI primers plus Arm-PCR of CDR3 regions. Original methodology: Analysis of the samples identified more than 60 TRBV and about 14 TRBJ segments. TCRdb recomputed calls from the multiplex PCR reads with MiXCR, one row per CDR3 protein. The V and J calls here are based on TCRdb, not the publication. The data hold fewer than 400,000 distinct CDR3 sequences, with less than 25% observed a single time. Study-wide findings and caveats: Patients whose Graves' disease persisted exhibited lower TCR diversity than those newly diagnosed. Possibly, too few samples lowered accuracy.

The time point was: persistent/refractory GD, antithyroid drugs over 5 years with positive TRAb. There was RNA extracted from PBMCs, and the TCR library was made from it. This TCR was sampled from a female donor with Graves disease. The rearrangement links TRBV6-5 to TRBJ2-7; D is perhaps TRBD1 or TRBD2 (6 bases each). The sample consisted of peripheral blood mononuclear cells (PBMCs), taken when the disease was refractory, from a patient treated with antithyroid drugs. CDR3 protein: CASSYSFGGALHEQYF. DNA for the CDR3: TGTGCCAGCAGTTACTCGTTCGGGGGCGCTCTCCACGAGCAGTACTTC.